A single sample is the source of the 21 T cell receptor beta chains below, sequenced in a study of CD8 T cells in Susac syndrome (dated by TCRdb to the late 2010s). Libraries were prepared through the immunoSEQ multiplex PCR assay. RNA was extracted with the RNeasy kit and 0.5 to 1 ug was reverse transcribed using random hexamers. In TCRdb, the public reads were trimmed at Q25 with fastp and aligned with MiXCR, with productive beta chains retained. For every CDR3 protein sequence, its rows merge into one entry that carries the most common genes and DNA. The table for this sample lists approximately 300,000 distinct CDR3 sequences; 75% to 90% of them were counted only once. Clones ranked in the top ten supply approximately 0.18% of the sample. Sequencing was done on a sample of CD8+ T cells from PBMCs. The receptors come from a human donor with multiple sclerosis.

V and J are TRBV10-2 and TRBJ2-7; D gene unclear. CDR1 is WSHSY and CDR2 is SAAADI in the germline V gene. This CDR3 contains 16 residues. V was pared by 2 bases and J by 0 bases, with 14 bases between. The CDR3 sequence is CASSETSGRFSYEQYF. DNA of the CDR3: TGCGCCAGCAGTGAGACCTCCGGCAGATTCTCCTACGAGCAGTACTTC.

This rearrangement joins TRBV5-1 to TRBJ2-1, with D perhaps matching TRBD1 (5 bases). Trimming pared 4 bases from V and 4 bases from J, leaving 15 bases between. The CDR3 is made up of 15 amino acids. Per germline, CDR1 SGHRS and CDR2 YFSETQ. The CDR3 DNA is TGCGCCAGCAGCCCCGACAGCTGGAAATACAATGAGCAGTTCTTC. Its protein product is CASSPDSWKYNEQFF.

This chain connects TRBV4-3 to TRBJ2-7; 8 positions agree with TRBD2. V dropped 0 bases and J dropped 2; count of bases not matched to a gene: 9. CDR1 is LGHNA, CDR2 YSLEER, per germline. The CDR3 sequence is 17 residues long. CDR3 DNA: TGCGCCAGCAGCCAAGATCCCGGGACTAGTTTAGCCTACGAGCAGTACTTC. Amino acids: CASSQDPGTSLAYEQYF.

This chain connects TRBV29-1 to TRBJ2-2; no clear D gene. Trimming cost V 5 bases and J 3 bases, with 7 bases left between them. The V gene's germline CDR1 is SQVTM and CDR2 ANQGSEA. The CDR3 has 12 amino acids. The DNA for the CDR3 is TGCAGCGTTTCTTTGCACACCGGGGAGCTGTTTTTT. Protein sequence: CSVSLHTGELFF.

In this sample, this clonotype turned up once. The CDR3 nucleotides are TGTGCCAGCAGCCGGACACCAACCCAAGAGACCCAGTACTTC. Its protein product is CASSRTPTQETQYF. V and J are TRBV28 and TRBJ2-5; TRBD1 is a possible D gene (5 bases). Per germline, CDR1 MDHEN and CDR2 SYDVKM. CDR3 size: 14 residues. The V and J ends lost 6 bases and 1 base respectively, with 12 bases between them.

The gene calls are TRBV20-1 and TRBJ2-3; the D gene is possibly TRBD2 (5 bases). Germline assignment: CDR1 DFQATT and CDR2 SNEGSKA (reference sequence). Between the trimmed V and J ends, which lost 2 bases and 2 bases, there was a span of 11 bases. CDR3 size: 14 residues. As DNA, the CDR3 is TGCAGTGCTAGACGGACTGGCTACACAGATACGCAGTATTTT. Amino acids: CSARRTGYTDTQYF.

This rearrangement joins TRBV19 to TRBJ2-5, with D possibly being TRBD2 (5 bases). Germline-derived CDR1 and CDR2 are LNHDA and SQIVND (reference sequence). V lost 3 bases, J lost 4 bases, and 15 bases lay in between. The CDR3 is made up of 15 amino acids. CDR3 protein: CASSIYQPRVETQYF. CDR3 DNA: TGTGCCAGTAGTATTTACCAGCCGAGGGTAGAGACCCAGTACTTC.

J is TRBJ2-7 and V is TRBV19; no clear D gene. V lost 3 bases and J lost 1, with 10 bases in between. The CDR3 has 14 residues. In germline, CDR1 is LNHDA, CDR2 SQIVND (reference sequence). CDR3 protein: CASSIAVDSYEQYF. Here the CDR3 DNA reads TGTGCCAGTAGTATCGCCGTTGATTCCTACGAGCAGTACTTC.

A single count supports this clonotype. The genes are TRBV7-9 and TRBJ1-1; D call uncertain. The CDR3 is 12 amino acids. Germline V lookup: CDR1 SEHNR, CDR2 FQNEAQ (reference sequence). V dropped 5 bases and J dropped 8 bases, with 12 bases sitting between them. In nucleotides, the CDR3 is TGTGCCAGCAGCGAAGACTCCCCCGAAGCTTTCTTT. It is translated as CASSEDSPEAFF.

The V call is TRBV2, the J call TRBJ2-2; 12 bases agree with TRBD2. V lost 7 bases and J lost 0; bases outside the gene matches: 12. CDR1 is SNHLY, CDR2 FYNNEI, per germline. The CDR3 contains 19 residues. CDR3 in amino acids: CASTQVTSGRKANTGELFF. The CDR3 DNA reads TGTGCCAGCACCCAAGTCACTAGCGGGAGGAAAGCGAACACCGGGGAGCTGTTTTTT.

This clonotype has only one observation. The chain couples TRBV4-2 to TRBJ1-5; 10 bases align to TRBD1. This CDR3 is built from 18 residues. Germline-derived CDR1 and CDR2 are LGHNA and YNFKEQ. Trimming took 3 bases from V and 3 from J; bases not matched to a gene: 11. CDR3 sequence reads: CASSHPARQGANNQPQHF. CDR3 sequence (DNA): TGTGCCAGCAGCCACCCCGCCCGACAGGGGGCTAACAATCAGCCCCAGCATTTT.

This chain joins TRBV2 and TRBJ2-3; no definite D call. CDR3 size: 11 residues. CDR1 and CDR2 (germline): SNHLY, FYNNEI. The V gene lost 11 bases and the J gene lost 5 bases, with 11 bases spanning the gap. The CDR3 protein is CACPWEDTQYF. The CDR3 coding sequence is TGTGCCTGCCCCTGGGAAGATACGCAGTATTTT.

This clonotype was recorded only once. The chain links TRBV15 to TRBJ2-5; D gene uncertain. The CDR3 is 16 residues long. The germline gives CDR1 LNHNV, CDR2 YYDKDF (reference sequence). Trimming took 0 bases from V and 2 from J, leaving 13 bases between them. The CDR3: CATSREGGLTQETQYF. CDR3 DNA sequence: TGTGCCACCAGCAGAGAGGGCGGTCTCACTCAAGAGACCCAGTACTTC.

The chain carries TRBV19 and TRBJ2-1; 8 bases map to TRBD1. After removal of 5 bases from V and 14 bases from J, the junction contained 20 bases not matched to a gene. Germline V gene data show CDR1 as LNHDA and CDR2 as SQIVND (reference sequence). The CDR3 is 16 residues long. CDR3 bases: TGTGCCAGTAGTTCCAACCCTAAGACAGGGGAGTCGGAGAAGTTCTTC. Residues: CASSSNPKTGESEKFF.

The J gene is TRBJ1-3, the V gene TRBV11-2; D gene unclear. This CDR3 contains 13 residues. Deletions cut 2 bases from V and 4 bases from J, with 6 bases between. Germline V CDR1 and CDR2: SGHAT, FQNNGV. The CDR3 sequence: CASSLSPGNTIYF. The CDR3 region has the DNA TGTGCCAGCAGCTTATCTCCCGGAAACACCATATATTTT.

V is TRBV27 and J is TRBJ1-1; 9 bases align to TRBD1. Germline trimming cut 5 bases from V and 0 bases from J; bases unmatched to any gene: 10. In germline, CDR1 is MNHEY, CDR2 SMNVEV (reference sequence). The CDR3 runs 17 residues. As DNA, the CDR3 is TGTGCCAGCAGTCCTGGGACAGGGCGGTTTATGAACACTGAAGCTTTCTTT. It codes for CASSPGTGRFMNTEAFF.

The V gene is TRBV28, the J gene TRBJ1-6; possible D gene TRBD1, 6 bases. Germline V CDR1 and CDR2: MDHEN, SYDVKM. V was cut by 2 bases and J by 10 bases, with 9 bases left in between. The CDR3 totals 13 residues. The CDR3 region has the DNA TGTGCCAGCAGTTTAGGGCAGGGGTCACCCCTCCACTTT. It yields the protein CASSLGQGSPLHF. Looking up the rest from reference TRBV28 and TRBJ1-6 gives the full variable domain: DVKVTQSSRYLVKRTGEKVFLECVQDMDHENMFWYRQDPGLGLRLIYFSYDVKMKEKGDIPEGYSVSREKKERFSLILESASTNQTSMYLCASSLGQGSPLHFGNGTRLTVT.

CDR3 in DNA: TGTGCCAGCAGCCAAGATAAGAATCAGCCCCAGCATTTT. It specifies CASSQDKNQPQHF. This chain links TRBV4-2 with TRBJ1-5; D call uncertain. Trimming cost V 0 bases and J 4 bases, with 4 bases left between them. The CDR3 covers 13 residues. Germline CDR1 and CDR2: LGHNA and YNFKEQ.

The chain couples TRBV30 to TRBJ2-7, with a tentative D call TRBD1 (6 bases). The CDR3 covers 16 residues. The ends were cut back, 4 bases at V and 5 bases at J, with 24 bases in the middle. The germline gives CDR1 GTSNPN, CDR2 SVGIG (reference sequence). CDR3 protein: CAWIPGRLQRTDEQYF. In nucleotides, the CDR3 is TGTGCCTGGATCCCGGGTCGGCTCCAAAGGACAGACGAGCAGTACTTC.

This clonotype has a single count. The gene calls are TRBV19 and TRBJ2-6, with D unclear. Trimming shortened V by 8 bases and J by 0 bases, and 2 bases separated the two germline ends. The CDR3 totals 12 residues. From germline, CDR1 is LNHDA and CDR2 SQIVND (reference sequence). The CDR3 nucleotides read TGTGCCAGTCGCTCTGGGGCCAACGTCCTGACTTTC. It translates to CASRSGANVLTF. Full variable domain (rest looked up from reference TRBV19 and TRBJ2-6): DGGITQSPKYLFRKEGQNVTLSCEQNLNHDAMYWYRQDPGQGLRLIYYSQIVNDFQKGDIAEGYSVSREKKESFPLTVTSAQKNPTAFYLCASRSGANVLTFGAGSRLTVL.

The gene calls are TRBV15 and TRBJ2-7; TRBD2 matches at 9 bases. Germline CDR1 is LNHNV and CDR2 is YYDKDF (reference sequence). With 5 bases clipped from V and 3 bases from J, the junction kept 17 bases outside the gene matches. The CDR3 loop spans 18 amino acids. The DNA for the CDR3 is TGTGCCACCAGCGGATCTAGCGGGGATATTGGGGGGGACTACGAGCAGTACTTC. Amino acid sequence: CATSGSSGDIGGDYEQYF.